This TCR beta chain was observed in a study of T cell responses to AZD1222 COVID-19 vaccine. Regarding this clone: The antigen is undetermined.

The CDR3 is 15 amino acids. The V gene's germline CDR1 is LGHDT and CDR2 YNNKEL (reference sequence). Unmatched junction bases numbered 3, after V lost 0 bases and J lost 5 bases. Study-wide findings and caveats: Spike as a whole was targeted by vaccine-associated CD4 TCRs, dominant at 160-218 and 743-854. The donors showed a predominance of white British ancestry and of females, with possible underestimation of clonal diversity. Repertoires were collected only later (after the peak T cell response had occurred).

The table came from immunoSEQ multiplex PCR; TCRdb's copy has only in-frame clones and leaves some out. The sample comprises under 200,000 clones, roughly nine tenths of which are singletons, and under 2.5% rests with the top ten. Sequenced here: peripheral blood, sampled on day 0 of AZD1222 vaccination. This sequence was found in an adult in good health. The chain is built from TRBV3-1 (or the pseudogene TRBV3-2) and TRBJ1-4, with TRBD1 matching over 7 bases. The CDR3 region is CASSQDLGGNEKLFF. CDR3 in DNA: TGTGCCAGCAGCCAAGATTTAGGGGGCAATGAAAAACTGTTTTTT.